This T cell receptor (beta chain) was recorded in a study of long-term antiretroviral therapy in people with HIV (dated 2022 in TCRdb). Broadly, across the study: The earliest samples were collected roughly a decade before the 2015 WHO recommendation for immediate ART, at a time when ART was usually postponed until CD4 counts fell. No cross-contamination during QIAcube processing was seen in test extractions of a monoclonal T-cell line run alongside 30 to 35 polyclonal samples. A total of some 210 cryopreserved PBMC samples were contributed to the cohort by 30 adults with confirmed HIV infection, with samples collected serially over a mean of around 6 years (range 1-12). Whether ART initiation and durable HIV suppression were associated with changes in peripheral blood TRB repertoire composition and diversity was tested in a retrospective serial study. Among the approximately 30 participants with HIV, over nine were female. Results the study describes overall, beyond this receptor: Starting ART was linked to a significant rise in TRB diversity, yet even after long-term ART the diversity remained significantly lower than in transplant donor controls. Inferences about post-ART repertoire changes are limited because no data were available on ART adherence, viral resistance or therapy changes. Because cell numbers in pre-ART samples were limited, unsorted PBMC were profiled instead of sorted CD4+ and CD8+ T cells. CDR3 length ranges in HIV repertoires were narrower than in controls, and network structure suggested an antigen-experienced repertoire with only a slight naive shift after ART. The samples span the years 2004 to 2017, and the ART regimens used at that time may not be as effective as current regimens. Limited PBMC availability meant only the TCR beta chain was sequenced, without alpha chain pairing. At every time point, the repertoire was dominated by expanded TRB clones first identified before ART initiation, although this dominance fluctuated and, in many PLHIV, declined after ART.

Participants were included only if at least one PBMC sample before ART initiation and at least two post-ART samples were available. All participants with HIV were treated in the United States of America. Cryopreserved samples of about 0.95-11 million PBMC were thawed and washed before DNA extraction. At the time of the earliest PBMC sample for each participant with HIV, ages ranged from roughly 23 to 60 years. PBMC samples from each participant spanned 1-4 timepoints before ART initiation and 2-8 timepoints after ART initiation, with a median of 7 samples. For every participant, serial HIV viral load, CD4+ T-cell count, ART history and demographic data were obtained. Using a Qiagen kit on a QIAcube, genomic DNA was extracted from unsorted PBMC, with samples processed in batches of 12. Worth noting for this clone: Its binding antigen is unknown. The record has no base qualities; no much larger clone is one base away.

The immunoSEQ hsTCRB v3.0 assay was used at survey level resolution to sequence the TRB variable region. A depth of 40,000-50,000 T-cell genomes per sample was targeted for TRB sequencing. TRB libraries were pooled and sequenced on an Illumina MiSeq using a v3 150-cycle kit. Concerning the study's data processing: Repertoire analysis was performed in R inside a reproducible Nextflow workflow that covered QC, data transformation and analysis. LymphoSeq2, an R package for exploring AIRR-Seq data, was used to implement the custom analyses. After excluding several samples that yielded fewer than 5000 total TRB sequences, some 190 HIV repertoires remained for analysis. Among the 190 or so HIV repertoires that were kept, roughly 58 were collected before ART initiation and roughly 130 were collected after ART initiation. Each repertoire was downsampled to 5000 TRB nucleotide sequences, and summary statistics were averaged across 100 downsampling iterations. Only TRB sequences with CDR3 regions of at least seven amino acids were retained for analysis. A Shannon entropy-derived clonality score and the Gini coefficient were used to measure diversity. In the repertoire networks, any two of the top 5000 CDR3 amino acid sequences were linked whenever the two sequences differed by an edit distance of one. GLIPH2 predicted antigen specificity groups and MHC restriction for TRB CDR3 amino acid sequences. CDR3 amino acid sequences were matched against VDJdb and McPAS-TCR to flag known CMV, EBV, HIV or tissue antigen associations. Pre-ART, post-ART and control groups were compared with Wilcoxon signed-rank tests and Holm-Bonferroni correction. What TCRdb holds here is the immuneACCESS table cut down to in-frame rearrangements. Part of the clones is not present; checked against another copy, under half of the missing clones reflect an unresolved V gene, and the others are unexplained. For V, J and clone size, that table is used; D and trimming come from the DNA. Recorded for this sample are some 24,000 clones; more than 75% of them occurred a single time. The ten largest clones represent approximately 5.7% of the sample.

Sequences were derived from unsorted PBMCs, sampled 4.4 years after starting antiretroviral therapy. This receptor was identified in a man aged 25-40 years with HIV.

The CDR3 loop reads CASSLAGNLGVRQETQYF. The DNA sequence is TGTGCCAGCAGCTTAGCCGGTAATCTAGGGGTTCGGCAAGAGACCCAGTACTTC. This chain is built from TRBV7-2 and TRBJ2-5; the D gene is perhaps TRBD1, on 5 matching bases. Trimming costs V 0 bases and J 2 bases, and their ends lie 19 bases apart. Including cysteine and phenylalanine, the CDR3 has 18 amino acids. Just the 54-base CDR3 DNA is kept, in frame starting at base 1. CDR1 SGHTA and CDR2 FQGNSA are derived from the germline V gene.